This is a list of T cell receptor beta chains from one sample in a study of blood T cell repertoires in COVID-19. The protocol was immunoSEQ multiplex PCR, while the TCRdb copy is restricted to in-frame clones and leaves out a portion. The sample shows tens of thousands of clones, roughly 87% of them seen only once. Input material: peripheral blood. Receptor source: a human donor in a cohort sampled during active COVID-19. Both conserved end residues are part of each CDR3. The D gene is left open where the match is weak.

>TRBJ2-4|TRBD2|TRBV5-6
CASSELGGMAKNIQYF
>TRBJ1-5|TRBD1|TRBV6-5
CASRVGQGYQPQHF
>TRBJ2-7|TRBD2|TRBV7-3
CASSPGTSNEQYF
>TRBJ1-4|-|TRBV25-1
CASSGDRGEKLFF
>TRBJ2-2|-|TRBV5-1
CASSLPDPGTGELFF
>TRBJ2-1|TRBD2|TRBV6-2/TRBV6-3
CASSYSLAGSSYNEQFF
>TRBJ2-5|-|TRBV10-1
CASSASGEETQYF
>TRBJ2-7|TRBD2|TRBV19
CASKRDSAGGPGEQYF
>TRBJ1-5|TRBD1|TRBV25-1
CASSQTGVNQPQHF
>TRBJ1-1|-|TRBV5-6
CASSFSRNTEAFF
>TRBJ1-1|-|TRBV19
CASRIGRAPRNTEAFF
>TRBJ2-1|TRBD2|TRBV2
CASSGLLASRGEQFF
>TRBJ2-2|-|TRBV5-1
CASSFGQMNTGELFF
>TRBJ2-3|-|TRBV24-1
CATSDQTTSSTDTQYF
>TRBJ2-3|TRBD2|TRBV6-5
CASTAGGRATDTQYF
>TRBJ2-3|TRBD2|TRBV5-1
CASSFGAGASTDTQYF
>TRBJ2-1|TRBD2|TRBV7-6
CASSSIGGGNEQFF
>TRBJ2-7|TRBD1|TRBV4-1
CASSHPGTGYGDEQYF
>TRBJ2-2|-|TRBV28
CASSLTGELFF
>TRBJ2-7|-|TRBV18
CASSPAVTGSEQYF
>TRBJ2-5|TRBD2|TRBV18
CASSPPGGSGRQETQYF
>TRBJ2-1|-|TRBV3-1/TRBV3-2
CASSQERNEQFF
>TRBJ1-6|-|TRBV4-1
CASSQDGGSVNSPLHF
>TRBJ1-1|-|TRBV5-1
CASSWQGTEAFF
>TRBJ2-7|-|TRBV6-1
CASSESQDYEQYF
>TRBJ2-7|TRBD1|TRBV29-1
CSVMGQSYEQYF
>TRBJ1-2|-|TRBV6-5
CASGANYGYTF
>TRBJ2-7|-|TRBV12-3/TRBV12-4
CASSSSHGDEQYF
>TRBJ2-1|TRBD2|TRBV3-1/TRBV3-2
CASSQVVEFGGRSGRALNEQFF
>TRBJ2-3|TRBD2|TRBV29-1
CSVALLAGTTDTQYF
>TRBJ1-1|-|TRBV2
CASSGTANTEAFF
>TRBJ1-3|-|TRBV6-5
CASYTGNSGNTIYF
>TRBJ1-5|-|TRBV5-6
CASSWGGARQPQHF
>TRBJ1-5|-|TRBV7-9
CASSQTESNQPQHF
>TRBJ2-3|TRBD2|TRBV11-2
CASSLAPSGSTDTQYF
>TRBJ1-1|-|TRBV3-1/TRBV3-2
CASSQAGGRVAFF
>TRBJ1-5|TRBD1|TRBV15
CATSSRQGWSQPQHF
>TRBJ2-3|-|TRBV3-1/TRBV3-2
CASSHGSNTDTQYF
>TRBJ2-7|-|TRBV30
CAWTGILELGGVYEQYF
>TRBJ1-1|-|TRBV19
CASSIGPGNTEAFF
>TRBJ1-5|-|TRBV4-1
CASSQDGQINQPQHF